What follows are 19 T cell receptor beta chains derived from one specimen sequenced in a study of blood T cells in healthy people across ages. Sample-barcoded 5' priming and a J-beta primer mix drove a second PCR of roughly 7 to 11 cycles. MiXCR was run by TCRdb on the 5' RACE reads, yielding one entry per CDR3 protein. The data hold about 1.6 million distinct CDR3 sequences, with 34% observed a single time. Specimen: blood. The receptors come from a woman between 25 and 40 years old in good health.

The rearrangement links TRBV27 to TRBJ2-5, with 8 bases lining up with TRBD1. The CDR3 has 17 amino acids. J was trimmed by 0 bases and V by 0 bases; bases with no gene match: 6. The germline CDR1 and CDR2 sequences are MNHEY and SMNVEV (reference sequence). The CDR3, as DNA: TGTGCCAGCAGTTTATCGACAGGGGTGACGTACCAAGAGACCCAGTACTTC. This encodes CASSLSTGVTYQETQYF.

A few counts support this clonotype. The chain links TRBV6-1 to TRBJ2-5; the D call may be TRBD1 or TRBD2 (6 bases each). The V end lost 6 bases, the J end lost 0 bases, and 14 bases lay between the germline ends. The CDR3 has 15 residues. From germline, CDR1 is MNHNS and CDR2 SASEGT. The DNA of the CDR3 is TGTGCCAGCAGCCAGTGGAGGGGGTACCAAGAGACCCAGTACTTC. It encodes CASSQWRGYQETQYF.

The J gene is TRBJ2-3, the V gene TRBV20-1, with D possibly matching TRBD1 (5 bases). CDR3 length: 16 amino acids. The germline CDR1 and CDR2 sequences are DFQATT and SNEGSKA (reference sequence). The V gene lost 3 bases and the J gene lost 0 bases, with 16 bases spanning the gap. CDR3: CSARTQGTSSTDTQYF. DNA for the CDR3: TGCAGTGCTAGGACTCAGGGCACCTCTAGCACAGATACGCAGTATTTT.

The gene calls are TRBV27 and TRBJ2-7; TRBD1 or TRBD2 may be the D gene (5 bases each). The J call is in doubt because the DNA end fits TRBJ2-5 better. Germline-derived CDR1 and CDR2 are MNHEY and SMNVEV (reference sequence). CDR3 size: 13 residues. This CDR3 is CASSSIREETQYF. As DNA, the CDR3 is TGTGCCAGCAGTTCTATCAGGGAGGAGACCCAGTACTTC.

In this sample, this clonotype turned up a few times. The V gene is TRBV15, the J gene TRBJ2-7, with D possibly matching TRBD2 (6 bases). CDR1 and CDR2 from the germline V gene are LNHNV and YYDKDF (reference sequence). The V end was cut by 5 bases, the J end by 4 bases, with 9 bases between. The CDR3 is 12 residues long. CDR3 DNA: TGTGCCACCAGCCGGGGACTTTACGAGCAGTACTTC. Amino acids: CATSRGLYEQYF.

This clonotype was seen at least ten times. The chain links TRBV25-1 to TRBJ1-2; D is ambiguous. CDR3 length: 13 residues. Germline-derived CDR1 and CDR2 are MGHDK and SYGVNS. Trimming removed 3 bases from V and 7 bases from J, with 12 bases in between. The CDR3 region is CASSEGNIGGYTF. The DNA of the CDR3 is TGTGCCAGCAGTGAGGGGAATATCGGTGGCTACACCTTC.

The chain couples TRBV5-6 to TRBJ1-5; D is unclear. The CDR3 loop spans 16 amino acids. Germline V gene data show CDR1 as SGHDT and CDR2 as YYEEEE. Trimming took 3 bases from V and 0 from J, leaving 13 bases between them. CDR3 protein: CASSSPGEFSNQPQHF. Written as DNA, the CDR3 is TGTGCCAGCAGCTCGCCGGGAGAATTTAGCAATCAGCCCCAGCATTTT.

With respect to this clonotype: A much more abundant neighbour one base away suggests this may be a read error. V and J are TRBV10-3 and TRBJ2-7; maybe TRBD2 (5 bases). This CDR3 region has 15 residues. Germline CDR1 reads ENHRY; CDR2 reads SYGVKD. The chain's CDR3 is CATSESHGDSYEQYF. CDR3 in DNA: TGTGCCACCAGTGAGTCTCACGGGGACTCCTACGAGCAGTACTTC.

The chain recombines TRBV27 with TRBJ2-3; TRBD2 aligns across 8 bases. Germline CDR1 reads MNHEY; CDR2 reads SMNVEV (reference sequence). The trim removed 8 bases at V and 2 bases at J, leaving 15 bases unmatched. The CDR3 sequence is 17 residues long. The CDR3 loop reads CASSPWRLAGFTDTQYF. In DNA form, the CDR3 reads TGTGCCAGCTCCCCTTGGCGCCTAGCGGGTTTCACAGATACGCAGTATTTT.

This clonotype was seen a few times. The rearrangement links TRBV20-1 to TRBJ2-7; no clear D. This CDR3 has 14 amino acids. Germline V lookup: CDR1 DFQATT, CDR2 SNEGSKA (reference sequence). The CDR3 is CSHLPLRSSYEQYF. As DNA, the CDR3 is TGCAGCCACCTCCCCCTCCGTAGTTCCTACGAGCAGTACTTC.

A note on this clonotype: The germline gene is not matched at one end of the junction; a read error may be the cause. V and J are TRBV28 and TRBJ1-4, with 9 bases aligning to TRBD1. The CDR3 loop spans 14 amino acids. Germline CDR1 MDHEN, CDR2 SYDVKM. Here the CDR3 DNA reads TGTGCCAGCGAATTTGGGACAGGGCATGAAGAACTGTTTTTT. Translating it yields CASEFGTGHEELFF.

This clonotype has more than one count but fewer than ten. The chain uses TRBV4-2 and TRBJ2-7, with a weak D call TRBD1 (5 bases). V lost 0 bases and J lost 5, with 8 bases in between. This CDR3 contains 13 residues. Germline CDR1 and CDR2: LGHNA and YNFKEQ. The CDR3 loop is CASSQDLGDEQYF. The CDR3 nucleotides are TGTGCCAGCAGCCAAGATCTAGGGGACGAGCAGTACTTC.

The table lists this clonotype with a few counts. The rearrangement joins TRBV20-1 to TRBJ2-7, with D possibly TRBD1 on 6 matching bases. Trimming took off 0 bases at V and 2 bases at J, with 14 bases between the two ends. Looked up from germline, CDR1 is DFQATT and CDR2 is SNEGSKA (reference sequence). The CDR3 spans 15 residues. The CDR3 loop is CSAREAGTPAYEQYF. The CDR3, as DNA: TGCAGTGCTAGAGAAGCCGGGACACCCGCCTACGAGCAGTACTTC.

This clonotype has only a few counts. This chain links TRBV27 with TRBJ2-1; 9 nucleotides line up with TRBD1. The V gene end was trimmed by 2 bases and the J gene end by 5 bases; junction bases not matched to a gene: 4. The CDR3 runs 15 residues. Germline loops: CDR1 MNHEY, CDR2 SMNVEV (reference sequence). CDR3 sequence (DNA): TGTGCCAGCAGTTTACGGGGACAGGGCCACAATGAGCAGTTCTTC. It encodes CASSLRGQGHNEQFF.

The rearrangement links TRBV5-1 to TRBJ2-5; the match to TRBD1 covers 7 bases. The J call could be wrong; TRBJ2-7 is a better fit for the DNA end. Germline V lookup: CDR1 SGHRS, CDR2 YFSETQ. The CDR3 loop spans 15 amino acids. CDR3 sequence: CASSLASAGGAEQYF. CDR3 DNA: TGCGCCAGCAGCTTGGCCTCAGCAGGGGGAGCCGAGCAGTACTTC.

V and J are TRBV6-1 and TRBJ1-2; 9 positions match TRBD1. CDR1 MNHNS and CDR2 SASEGT come from the germline V gene. The CDR3 sequence is 17 residues long. V was clipped by 2 bases and J by 5 bases; unmatched bases: 12. The chain's CDR3 is CASSEFSLTGGEYGYTF. CDR3 nucleotide sequence: TGTGCCAGCAGTGAATTTTCGTTGACAGGGGGAGAGTATGGCTACACCTTC.

The genes are TRBV6-6 and TRBJ2-3, with TRBD2 identical over 8 bases. In germline, CDR1 is MNHNY, CDR2 SVGAGI (reference sequence). After removal of 6 bases from V and 2 bases from J, the junction contained 7 bases not matched to a gene. The CDR3 extends over 15 amino acids. The CDR3 sequence: CASRRGLAVTDTQYF. CDR3 nucleotides: TGTGCCAGCAGACGTGGACTAGCAGTCACAGATACGCAGTATTTT.

The rearrangement links TRBV20-1 to TRBJ2-2, with 9 bases aligning to TRBD2. The CDR3 spans 18 residues. Per the germline V gene, CDR1 is DFQATT and CDR2 is SNEGSKA (reference sequence). Unmatched junction bases numbered 11, after V lost 0 bases and J lost 3 bases. The CDR3 region has the DNA TGCAGTGCTAGAGATAACGGACTAGCGACCCGCTACACCGGGGAGCTGTTTTTT. Protein product: CSARDNGLATRYTGELFF.

V and J are TRBV7-8 and TRBJ2-7; no clear D gene. Looked up from germline, CDR1 is SGHVS and CDR2 is FQNEAQ. The CDR3 runs to 15 residues. Between the trimmed V and J ends, which lost 1 base and 9 bases, there was a span of 19 bases. CDR3 in amino acids: CASSLDGYPLAGQYF. CDR3 nucleotide sequence: TGTGCCAGCAGCTTAGATGGCTACCCTTTAGCCGGGCAGTACTTC.